This T cell receptor beta chain appears in the sequencing data of a study of OX40 agonist ivuxolimab in advanced cancers. At the level of the whole study: Ivuxolimab, which targeted the costimulatory receptor OX40 (CD134), was an agonistic, fully human IgG2 monoclonal antibody. Intravenous ivuxolimab was administered to patients every 2 weeks at six dose levels: 0.01, 0.1, 0.3, 1.5, 3 and 10 mg/kg. Among the roughly 50 dose-escalation patients, about 19 had hepatocellular carcinoma, about 15 melanoma, 9 renal cell carcinoma and 9 head and neck cancer. In the dose-escalation cohort, roughly 82% of patients were male, and the mean age was roughly 56 years with a range of about 20 to 80. Prior anti-PD-1, anti-PD-L1 or anti-CTLA-4 therapy was permitted, and about two fifths of dose-escalation patients had received checkpoint inhibitors. Three dose-escalation patients achieved partial responses, one with hepatocellular carcinoma and two with cutaneous melanoma. The point of sequencing TCRbeta in the periphery was to test whether ivuxolimab changed TCR sequence diversity and drove clonal T-cell expansion. The paper covers the monotherapy dose-escalation part of the phase I ivuxolimab trial, which included N ≈ 50 patients.

The research as a whole found: In partial responders in the 0.1-3.0 mg/kg groups, normalized peripheral clonal expansion was found to be among the lowest, especially among CD8+ T cells. At doses of 0.1 to 3.0 mg/kg, clonal expansion of both CD4+ and CD8+ T cells in blood was seen between baseline and week 6. Low levels of normalized T-cell clonal expansion were also seen in some nonresponding patients. On average, CD8+ T cells showed more expanded clones than CD4+ T cells after ivuxolimab. The antigen specificity of the peripheral T cells that underwent clonal expansion was not determined.

Genomic DNA was extracted from sorted cells for sequencing of the TCRbeta CDR3 region. The immunoSEQ Assay was used to sequence the TCRbeta CDR3 regions. TCRdb carries this immuneACCESS record with in-frame sequences only. Its versions omit some clonotypes, under half of them owing to an unresolved V gene in the studies checked, with the rest unexplained. The sample table records some 90,000 clones; around 90% of these occur just once. The ten largest clones add up to around 1.7% of the sample. CDR1 SGHRS and CDR2 YFSETQ were looked up in the germline V gene. The CDR3 covers 16 residues, taking in both the cysteine and the phenylalanine. Left in the record is the CDR3 DNA by itself, 48 bases read in frame from the first base. The V end loses 0 bases and the J end loses 0 bases, and a stretch of 10 bases separates them. As regards this clone: Its binding antigen is unknown. No clone much larger than this one lies a single base away; base qualities are absent.

Patients with autoimmune disease history or receiving systemic immunosuppression were excluded from the trial. Peripheral blood for TCR sequencing was drawn from every dose cohort at baseline, at cycle 4 day 1 and at cycle 7 day 1. Samples came from an open-label, multicenter, first-in-human phase I dose-escalation trial of ivuxolimab. The trial enrolled adults with locally advanced or metastatic head and neck squamous cell, hepatocellular, melanoma or renal cell carcinoma. Before TCR sequencing, CD4+ and CD8+ T cells were separately sorted from peripheral blood. Sequencing was performed on CD4+ or CD8+ T cells sorted from blood, taken in a trial of the OX40 agonist ivuxolimab. The chain uses TRBV5-1 and TRBJ2-1, with the D gene possibly TRBD1 or TRBD2, each one fitting 5 bases. The sequence derives from an adult with an advanced solid tumor such as melanoma, head and neck, liver or kidney cancer. The nucleotide sequence reads as follows: TGCGCCAGCAGCTTGGCCTTGAGGGGCTCCTACAATGAGCAGTTCTTC. Translation gives CASSLALRGSYNEQFF.